The rows below give T cell receptor beta chains drawn from one sample of a study of blood T cell repertoires in COVID-19. Sequencing was performed with immunoSEQ multiplex PCR; in TCRdb, only in-frame clones are kept and a portion is missing. In the table there are over 200,000 clones, roughly 86% of which are singletons. The sequencing sample was made of peripheral blood. These receptors all stem from a woman aged 50 to 65 with acute or convalescent COVID-19. Both conserved end residues are part of each CDR3. The order of the fields is D gene, V gene, J gene, CDR3 length, clone size, CDR3 protein, CDR3 DNA. D genes are given only for firm matches. The size field is filled for only some rows; it gives once, few, many or a size class.

>TRBD2|TRBV11-2|TRBJ2-7|15|once
CASSSNSLAGGSSYF
TGTGCCAGCAGCTCCAACTCACTAGCGGGAGGTTCGTCGTACTTC
>TRBD1|TRBV27|TRBJ2-3|15|NA
CASSLGGQGTDTQYF
TGTGCCAGCAGTTTAGGGGGACAGGGTACAGATACGCAGTATTTT
>TRBD2|TRBV4-1|TRBJ2-7|15|NA
CASSSSGSLSYEQYF
TGCGCCAGCAGTTCTAGCGGGAGCTTATCCTACGAGCAGTACTTC
>TRBD2|TRBV24-1|TRBJ2-2|13|NA
CATKTSGTGELFF
TGTGCCACCAAGACTAGCGGGACCGGGGAGCTGTTTTTT
>NA|TRBV5-4|TRBJ1-1|15|NA
CASSLYGAMNTEAFF
TGTGCCAGCAGCTTGTATGGGGCCATGAACACTGAAGCTTTCTTT
>NA|TRBV18|TRBJ2-3|15|NA
CASSPPWAQDYTQYF
TGTGCCAGCTCACCACCGTGGGCCCAGGATTATACGCAGTATTTT
>TRBD2|TRBV11-2|TRBJ2-7|15|NA
CASSAWEGFRYEQYF
TGTGCCAGCAGCGCATGGGAGGGTTTCCGCTACGAGCAGTACTTC
>NA|TRBV3-1/TRBV3-2|TRBJ2-2|17|NA
CASSQDVVRGYTGELFF
TGTGCCAGCAGCCAAGACGTCGTGAGGGGGTACACCGGGGAGCTGTTTTTT
>TRBD2|TRBV11-3|TRBJ2-1|15|NA
CASSPGTSGHNEQFF
TGTGCCAGCAGCCCAGGGACTAGCGGGCACAATGAGCAGTTCTTC
>TRBD2|TRBV10-3|TRBJ2-1|16|NA
CASSGISGRARDEQFF
TGTGCCTCCTCGGGTATTAGCGGGAGGGCCAGGGATGAGCAGTTCTTC
>NA|TRBV6-5|TRBJ2-1|13|NA
CASRGGSYNEQFF
TGTGCCAGCAGGGGGGGCTCCTACAATGAGCAGTTCTTC
>NA|TRBV7-8|TRBJ1-2|13|NA
CASSLLPGYGYTF
TGTGCCAGCAGCTTACTCCCAGGGTATGGCTACACCTTC
>TRBD2|TRBV7-2|TRBJ2-1|15|NA
CASSLLAGGYNEQFF
TGTGCCAGCAGCCTACTAGCGGGAGGGTACAATGAGCAGTTCTTC
>TRBD2|TRBV19|TRBJ2-1|15|NA
CASSLGTSGADEQFF
TGTGCCAGTAGTTTGGGGACTAGCGGCGCGGATGAGCAGTTCTTC
>NA|TRBV28|TRBJ1-5|13|NA
CASSAGYNQPQHF
TGTGCCAGCAGTGCAGGGTACAATCAGCCCCAGCATTTT
>NA|TRBV30|TRBJ1-6|15|NA
CAWSVPGLGNSPLHF
TGTGCCTGGAGTGTACCCGGGTTGGGTAATTCACCCCTCCACTTT
>NA|TRBV2|TRBJ2-3|13|NA
CASSWTGTDTQYF
TGTGCCAGCAGTTGGACAGGCACAGATACGCAGTATTTT
>TRBD1|TRBV6-5|TRBJ1-1|15|NA
CASTGPGGRDTEAFF
TGTGCCAGCACGGGACCAGGGGGTAGGGACACTGAAGCTTTCTTT
>NA|TRBV24-1|TRBJ2-5|13|NA
CATSDEIQETQYF
TGTGCCACCAGTGATGAGATTCAAGAGACCCAGTACTTC
>TRBD2|TRBV7-9|TRBJ2-7|16|once
CASSLAPGLAGGEQYF
TGTGCCAGCAGCTTAGCTCCGGGACTAGCGGGAGGCGAGCAGTACTTC
>NA|TRBV10-3|TRBJ1-5|13|NA
CAISESGSQPQHF
TGTGCCATCAGTGAGTCCGGGAGTCAGCCCCAGCATTTT
>TRBD1|TRBV24-1|TRBJ1-2|14|NA
CATSDGTGEGGYTF
TGTGCCACCAGTGATGGGACAGGGGAAGGTGGCTACACCTTC
>TRBD2|TRBV27|TRBJ2-2|18|NA
CASSLRTSELTNTGELFF
TGTGCCAGCAGTCTAAGGACTAGCGAGCTCACGAACACCGGGGAGCTGTTTTTT
>NA|TRBV28|TRBJ1-2|13|once
CATKRGGGYGYTF
TGTGCCACCAAAAGGGGCGGCGGTTATGGCTACACCTTC
>TRBD1|TRBV5-6|TRBJ2-7|15|NA
CASSNSRTGAYEQYF
TGTGCCAGCAGCAACTCGAGGACAGGGGCCTACGAGCAGTACTTC
>TRBD2|TRBV5-4|TRBJ2-2|16|NA
CASTRGLAYNTGELFF
TGTGCCAGCACCCGGGGACTAGCGTATAACACCGGGGAGCTGTTTTTT
>TRBD1|TRBV7-9|TRBJ2-7|15|NA
CASSWAGTGGNEQYF
TGTGCCAGCAGCTGGGCCGGGACAGGGGGCAACGAGCAGTACTTC
>NA|TRBV6-5|TRBJ2-3|13|NA
CASSYAGSDTQYF
TGTGCCAGCAGTTACGCAGGGTCAGATACGCAGTATTTT
>TRBD1|TRBV20-1|TRBJ1-1|13|NA
CSASHRGNTEAFF
TGCAGTGCTAGTCACAGGGGGAACACTGAAGCTTTCTTT
>TRBD1|TRBV4-1|TRBJ1-2|13|NA
CASSLTGQGDYTF
TGCGCCAGCAGCCTAACGGGACAGGGGGATTACACCTTC
>NA|TRBV14|TRBJ1-1|17|NA
CASSQEWHRAMNTEAFF
TGTGCCAGCAGCCAAGAGTGGCACAGGGCGATGAACACTGAAGCTTTCTTT
>NA|TRBV19|TRBJ1-1|14|NA
CASTWDFVSTEAFF
TGTGCCAGTACCTGGGACTTCGTGAGCACTGAAGCTTTCTTT
>TRBD2|TRBV28|TRBJ2-1|12|few
CASSLWGGEQFF
TGTGCCAGCAGTTTATGGGGGGGGGAGCAGTTCTTC
>TRBD2|TRBV18|TRBJ2-4|18|NA
CASSPLAGGPGTKNIQYF
TGTGCCAGCTCACCTCTAGCGGGAGGGCCGGGAACCAAAAACATTCAGTACTTC
>NA|TRBV27|TRBJ1-5|15|few
CASSLDGQINQPQHF
TGTGCCAGCAGTTTAGATGGACAGATCAATCAGCCCCAGCATTTT